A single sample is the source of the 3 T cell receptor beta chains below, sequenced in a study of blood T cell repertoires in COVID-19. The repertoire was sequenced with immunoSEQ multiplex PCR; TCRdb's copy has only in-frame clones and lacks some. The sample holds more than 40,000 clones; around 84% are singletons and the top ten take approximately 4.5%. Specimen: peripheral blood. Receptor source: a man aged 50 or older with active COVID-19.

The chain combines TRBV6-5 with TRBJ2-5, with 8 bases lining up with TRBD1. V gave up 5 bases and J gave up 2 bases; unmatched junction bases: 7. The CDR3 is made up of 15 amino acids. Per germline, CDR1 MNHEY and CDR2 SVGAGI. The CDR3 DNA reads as TGTGCCAGCAGTCCCCGACAGGGGAGTCAAGAGACCCAGTACTTC. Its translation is CASSPRQGSQETQYF.

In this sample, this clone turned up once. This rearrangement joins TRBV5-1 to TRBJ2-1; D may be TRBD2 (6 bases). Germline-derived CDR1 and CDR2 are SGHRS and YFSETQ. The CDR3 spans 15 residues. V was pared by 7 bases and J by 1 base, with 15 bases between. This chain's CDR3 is CASSWIRGSYNEQFF. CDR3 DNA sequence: TGCGCCAGCTCGTGGATACGGGGGTCCTACAATGAGCAGTTCTTC.

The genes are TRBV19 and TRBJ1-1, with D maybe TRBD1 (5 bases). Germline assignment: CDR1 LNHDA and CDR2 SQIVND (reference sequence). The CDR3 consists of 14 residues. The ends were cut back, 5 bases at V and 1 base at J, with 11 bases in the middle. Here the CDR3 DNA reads TGTGCCAGTAGTTGGGAAGGGGCGAACACTGAAGCTTTCTTT. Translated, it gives CASSWEGANTEAFF.